This is a list of T cell receptor beta chains from one sample in a study of identical twins. One entry per CDR3 protein results from TCRdb running MiXCR on the 5' RACE reads. Altogether hundreds of thousands of distinct CDR3 sequences are present, 21% being singletons, with the ten largest covering approximately 4.5%. These data are also associated with another study on T cells expressing NK-cell markers.

The sequencing input was PBMCs. The receptors derive from a woman aged 18-30 years in good health. CDR3s include the opening cysteine and the closing phenylalanine or tryptophan. A D gene is named only where the DNA matches it firmly. Size tells how often a clone was seen (once, few, many) or the class of an expanded clone, and some rows leave it out.

j_call,v_call,clone_size,d_call,cdr3_aa,cdr3_nt
TRBJ1-5,TRBV7-8,many,TRBD1,CASSPLTGQGVRPQHF,TGTGCCAGCAGCCCTCTGACGGGACAGGGGGTAAGGCCCCAGCATTTT
TRBJ2-7,TRBV5-1,.,.,CASSLSTLREQYF,TGCGCCAGCAGCTTGTCTACCCTGAGGGAGCAGTACTTC
TRBJ1-2,TRBV5-1,.,TRBD1,CASSPSRTGDYGYTF,TGCGCCAGCAGCCCTTCTCGGACAGGAGACTATGGCTACACCTTC
TRBJ1-1,TRBV20-1,few,.,CSGTVGPVAFF,TGCAGTGGTACAGTAGGGCCCGTTGCTTTCTTT
TRBJ2-5,TRBV5-6,.,.,CATSRAGLQETQYF,TGTGCCACCTCGAGGGCGGGGCTCCAAGAGACCCAGTACTTC
TRBJ1-4,TRBV5-6,.,TRBD1,CASSSRDSNEKLFF,TGTGCCAGCAGCTCTCGGGACAGCAATGAAAAACTGTTTTTT
TRBJ2-2,TRBV5-5,many,TRBD1,CASSSTGQYTGELFF,TGTGCCAGCAGCTCGACAGGGCAATACACCGGGGAGCTGTTTTTT
TRBJ2-7,TRBV10-3,many,.,CATLAREEAYEQYF,TGTGCCACCCTCGCCAGGGAAGAGGCCTACGAGCAGTACTTC
TRBJ2-7,TRBV5-1,.,.,CASSLDQGVEQYF,TGCGCCAGCAGCTTGGATCAGGGTGTCGAGCAGTACTTC
TRBJ1-2,TRBV7-2,few,.,CASSPLGDGVYGYTF,TGTGCCAGCAGCCCTCTTGGGGACGGCGTTTATGGCTACACCTTC
TRBJ2-5,TRBV5-6,.,.,CASSPLELETQYF,TGTGCCAGCAGCCCACTAGAGTTGGAGACCCAGTACTTC
TRBJ1-1,TRBV29-1,.,TRBD1,CSARTGENTEAFF,TGCAGCGCTCGGACAGGAGAGAACACTGAAGCTTTCTTT
TRBJ1-1,TRBV2,many,TRBD1,CASNLGQQQEAFF,TGTGCCAGCAACCTGGGACAGCAACAAGAAGCTTTCTTT
TRBJ1-2,TRBV12-3/TRBV12-4,.,.,CASRATGIYGYTF,TGTGCCAGCAGGGCAACAGGGATCTATGGCTACACCTTC
TRBJ2-7,TRBV7-9,.,.,CASSSGGNEYF,TGTGCCAGCAGCTCCGGGGGCAATGAGTACTTC
TRBJ2-1,TRBV25-1,many,TRBD1,CASSEGQGSFNEQFF,TGTGCCAGCAGTGAGGGACAGGGGAGCTTCAATGAGCAGTTCTTC
TRBJ2-1,TRBV7-8,.,.,CASTPRRWDNEQFF,TGTGCCAGCACCCCACGGCGCTGGGACAATGAGCAGTTCTTC
TRBJ2-7,TRBV5-6,many,TRBD1,CASSATGGDEQYF,TGTGCCAGCAGCGCGACAGGGGGCGACGAGCAGTACTTC
TRBJ1-2,TRBV12-3/TRBV12-4,.,TRBD1,CASSLNRHRGIYGYTF,TGTGCCAGCAGTTTAAATCGCCACAGGGGGATCTATGGCTACACCTTC
TRBJ2-5,TRBV9,.,TRBD2,CASSVSGLVAETQYF,TGTGCCAGCAGCGTTTCCGGACTAGTAGCGGAGACCCAGTACTTC
TRBJ2-1,TRBV27,few,TRBD2,CASSIPLAGATEQFF,TGTGCCAGCAGTATTCCGTTAGCGGGAGCTACGGAGCAGTTCTTC
TRBJ2-4,TRBV7-8,few,.,CASSLAGGVASIQYF,TGTGCCAGCAGCTTAGCAGGGGGAGTAGCGAGCATTCAGTACTTC
TRBJ1-1,TRBV7-3,.,.,CASSLVSVNTEAFF,TGTGCCAGCAGCTTAGTGTCGGTGAACACTGAAGCTTTCTTT
TRBJ1-1,TRBV2,.,.,CASQDVNTEAFF,TGTGCCAGCCAGGACGTGAACACTGAAGCTTTCTTT
TRBJ2-5,TRBV20-1,few,.,CSAPGTRLETQYF,TGCAGTGCTCCCGGGACCCGGTTGGAGACCCAGTACTTC
TRBJ1-2,TRBV10-3,many,.,CAISGSNYGYTF,TGTGCCATCAGTGGGAGTAACTATGGCTACACCTTC
TRBJ2-1,TRBV12-5,.,.,CASGLVPRDNEQFF,TGTGCTAGTGGTTTGGTACCTCGTGACAATGAGCAGTTCTTC
TRBJ1-1,TRBV10-3,few,.,CAISDGYGRTEAFF,TGTGCCATCAGTGACGGGTACGGTAGGACTGAAGCTTTCTTT
TRBJ2-5,TRBV2,.,.,CASGSSTKETQYF,TGTGCCAGCGGGAGTAGCACGAAAGAGACCCAGTACTTC
TRBJ2-2,TRBV12-3/TRBV12-4,.,TRBD1,CASRGQEEISGELFF,TGTGCCAGCCGCGGACAGGAGGAGATCAGCGGGGAGCTGTTTTTT
TRBJ2-1,TRBV29-1,.,.,CSVPTGSYNEQFF,TGCAGCGTTCCTACTGGCTCCTACAATGAGCAGTTCTTC
TRBJ2-7,TRBV24-1,.,TRBD2,CATSDSFSSGRSEQYF,TGTGCCACCAGTGATTCCTTTTCTAGCGGGAGAAGCGAGCAGTACTTC
TRBJ2-1,TRBV29-1,.,TRBD2,CSVHPGGYNEQFF,TGCAGCGTTCACCCGGGAGGGTACAATGAGCAGTTCTTC
TRBJ2-5,TRBV14,.,.,CASSQDQATSGETQYF,TGTGCCAGCAGCCAAGACCAGGCCACCTCGGGGGAGACCCAGTACTTC
TRBJ2-5,TRBV5-1,.,.,CASSSLPGQETQYF,TGCGCCAGCAGCTCACTTCCGGGCCAAGAGACCCAGTACTTC
TRBJ2-7,TRBV29-1,.,TRBD1,CSVEVSDRGPYEQYF,TGCAGCGTTGAAGTCTCGGACAGGGGCCCCTACGAGCAGTACTTC
TRBJ2-7,TRBV4-2,.,.,CASSQLFGASYEQYF,TGTGCCAGCAGCCAACTTTTCGGGGCCTCCTACGAGCAGTACTTC
TRBJ2-7,TRBV6-2/TRBV6-3,.,.,CASSYAPPAVAEQYF,TGTGCCAGCAGTTACGCACCACCGGCGGTGGCCGAGCAGTACTTC
TRBJ1-2,TRBV6-5,.,TRBD1,CASSYSISLSGGNYGYTF,TGTGCCAGCAGTTACTCGATCAGCCTCTCAGGGGGGAACTATGGCTACACCTTC
TRBJ2-7,TRBV20-1,.,.,CSARGTSGVLGLQQYF,TGCAGTGCTAGAGGGACCTCTGGGGTCCTCGGCTTGCAGCAGTACTTC
TRBJ2-7,TRBV14,.,.,CASSPTPPSVSYEQYF,TGTGCCAGCAGCCCTACCCCCCCCTCCGTATCCTACGAGCAGTACTTC
TRBJ2-7,TRBV6-1,.,.,CASNERAAQGGEQYF,TGTGCCAGCAACGAACGCGCCGCTCAGGGTGGCGAGCAGTACTTC
TRBJ2-3,TRBV7-2,few,TRBD2,CASSPFRTSGGDTQYF,TGTGCCAGCAGCCCCTTCCGGACTAGCGGTGGAGATACGCAGTATTTT
TRBJ2-3,TRBV5-1,.,.,CASSLTQGLRGGGTDTQYF,TGCGCCAGCAGCTTGACCCAGGGCCTACGAGGTGGCGGCACAGATACGCAGTATTTT
TRBJ2-7,TRBV9,.,TRBD2,CASSLRSGSPSEQYF,TGTGCCAGCAGCCTTCGTAGCGGGAGCCCTTCCGAGCAGTACTTC
TRBJ1-1,TRBV20-1,.,TRBD1,CSAPAQGATRANTEAFF,TGCAGTGCTCCTGCACAGGGGGCGACGAGGGCGAACACTGAAGCTTTCTTT
TRBJ1-2,TRBV12-3/TRBV12-4,.,.,CASRTGGFSYGYTF,TGTGCCAGCAGAACAGGAGGGTTTAGCTATGGCTACACCTTC
TRBJ2-1,TRBV5-1,.,.,CASSLLDPGSNEQFF,TGCGCCAGCAGCTTGCTGGACCCAGGGTCGAATGAGCAGTTCTTC
TRBJ2-1,TRBV4-3,few,TRBD2,CASSHALAGDYNEQFF,TGCGCCAGCAGCCACGCTCTAGCGGGGGACTACAATGAGCAGTTCTTC
TRBJ2-1,TRBV29-1,.,TRBD2,CSVEPSGGNNEQFF,TGCAGCGTTGAACCCAGCGGGGGGAACAATGAGCAGTTCTTC
TRBJ1-4,TRBV30,.,TRBD1,CAWSRTGEIEKLFF,TGTGCCTGGAGTAGGACAGGGGAGATTGAAAAACTGTTTTTT
TRBJ2-1,TRBV6-2/TRBV6-3,.,TRBD2,CASGTSGYHNEQFF,TGTGCCAGCGGGACTAGCGGGTACCACAATGAGCAGTTCTTC
TRBJ2-1,TRBV5-1,many,TRBD1,CASSLGQGFNEQFF,TGCGCCAGCAGCTTGGGACAGGGATTTAATGAGCAGTTCTTC
TRBJ2-2,TRBV7-3,few,TRBD1,CASSRAGGRITGELFF,TGTGCCAGCAGCCGAGCAGGGGGCAGGATCACCGGGGAGCTGTTTTTT